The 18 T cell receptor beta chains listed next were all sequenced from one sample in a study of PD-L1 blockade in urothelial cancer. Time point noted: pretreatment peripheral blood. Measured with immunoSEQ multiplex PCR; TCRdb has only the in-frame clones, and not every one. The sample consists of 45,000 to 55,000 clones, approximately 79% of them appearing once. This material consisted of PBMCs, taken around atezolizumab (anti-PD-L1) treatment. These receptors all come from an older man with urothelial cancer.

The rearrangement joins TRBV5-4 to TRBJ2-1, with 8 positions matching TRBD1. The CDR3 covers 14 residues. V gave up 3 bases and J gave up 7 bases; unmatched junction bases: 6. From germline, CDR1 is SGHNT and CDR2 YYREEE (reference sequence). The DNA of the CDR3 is TGTGCCAGCAGCTCTTGGACAGGGAGAAATGAGCAGTTCTTC. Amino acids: CASSSWTGRNEQFF.

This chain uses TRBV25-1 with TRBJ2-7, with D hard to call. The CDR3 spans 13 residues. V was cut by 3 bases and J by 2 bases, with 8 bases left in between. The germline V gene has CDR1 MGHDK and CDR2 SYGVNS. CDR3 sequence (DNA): TGTGCCAGCAGTGACCCCATCACCTACGAGCAGTACTTC. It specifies CASSDPITYEQYF.

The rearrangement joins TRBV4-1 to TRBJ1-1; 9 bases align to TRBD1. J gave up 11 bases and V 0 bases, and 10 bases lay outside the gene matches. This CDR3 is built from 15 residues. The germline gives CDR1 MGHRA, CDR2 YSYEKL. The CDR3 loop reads CASSQEPQGAGRAFF. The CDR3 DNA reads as TGCGCCAGCAGCCAAGAGCCACAGGGGGCGGGAAGGGCTTTCTTT.

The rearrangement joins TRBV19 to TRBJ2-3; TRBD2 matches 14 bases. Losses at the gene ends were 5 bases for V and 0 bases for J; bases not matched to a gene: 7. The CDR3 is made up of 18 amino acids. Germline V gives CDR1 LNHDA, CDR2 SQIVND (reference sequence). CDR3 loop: CASSGGLAGAPSTDTQYF. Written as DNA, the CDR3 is TGTGCCAGTAGTGGGGGACTAGCGGGAGCTCCTAGCACAGATACGCAGTATTTT.

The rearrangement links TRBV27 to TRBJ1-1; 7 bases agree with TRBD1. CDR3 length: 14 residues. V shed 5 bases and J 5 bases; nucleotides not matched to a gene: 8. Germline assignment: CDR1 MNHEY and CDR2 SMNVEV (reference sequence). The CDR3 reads CASSPQGGGTEAFF. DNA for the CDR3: TGTGCCAGCAGTCCCCAGGGGGGAGGTACTGAAGCTTTCTTT.

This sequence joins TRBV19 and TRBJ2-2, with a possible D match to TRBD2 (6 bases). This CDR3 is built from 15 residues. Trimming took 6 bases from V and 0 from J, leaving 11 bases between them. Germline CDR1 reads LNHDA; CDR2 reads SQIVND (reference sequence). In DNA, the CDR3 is TGTGCCAGTAGCGCCGGGACTGCGAACACCGGGGAGCTGTTTTTT. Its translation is CASSAGTANTGELFF.

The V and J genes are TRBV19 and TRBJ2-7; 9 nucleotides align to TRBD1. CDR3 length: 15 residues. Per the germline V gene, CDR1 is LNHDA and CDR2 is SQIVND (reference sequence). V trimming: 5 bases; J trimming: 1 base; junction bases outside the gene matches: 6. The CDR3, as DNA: TGTGCCAGTAGTCCAGTCGGGACAGGGTCCTACGAGCAGTACTTC. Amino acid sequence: CASSPVGTGSYEQYF.

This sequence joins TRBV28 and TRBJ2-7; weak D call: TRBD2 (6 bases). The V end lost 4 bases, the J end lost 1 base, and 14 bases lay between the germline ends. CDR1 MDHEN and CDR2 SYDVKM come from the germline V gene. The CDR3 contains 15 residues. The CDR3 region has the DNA TGTGCCAGCAGTTCCCCGTCGCGGGATTCCTACGAGCAGTACTTC. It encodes CASSSPSRDSYEQYF.

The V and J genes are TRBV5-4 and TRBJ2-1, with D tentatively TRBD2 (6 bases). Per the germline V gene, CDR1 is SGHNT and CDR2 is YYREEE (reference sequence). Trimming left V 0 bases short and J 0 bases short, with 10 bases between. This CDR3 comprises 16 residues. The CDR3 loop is CASSLGGGNSYNEQFF. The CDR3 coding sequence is TGTGCCAGCAGCTTGGGTGGCGGGAACTCCTACAATGAGCAGTTCTTC. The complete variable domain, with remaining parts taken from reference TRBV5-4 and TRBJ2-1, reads ETGVTQSPTHLIKTRGQQVTLRCSSQSGHNTVSWYQQALGQGPQFIFQYYREEENGRGNFPPRFSGLQFPNYSSELNVNALELDDSALYLCASSLGGGNSYNEQFFGPGTRLTVL.

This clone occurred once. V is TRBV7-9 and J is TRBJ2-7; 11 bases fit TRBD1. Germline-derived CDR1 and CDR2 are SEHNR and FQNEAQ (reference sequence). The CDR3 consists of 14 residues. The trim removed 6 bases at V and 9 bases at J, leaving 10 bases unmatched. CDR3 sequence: CASRQGTGGNWQYF. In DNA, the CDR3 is TGTGCCAGCAGACAGGGGACAGGGGGAAATTGGCAGTACTTC.

The CDR3, as DNA: TGTGCCACCCGAGGGGGGGCATCCACGAATTACGAGCAGTACTTC. This codes for CATRGGASTNYEQYF. V usage is TRBV28 and J usage is TRBJ2-7; D is perhaps TRBD2 (7 bases). Germline CDR1 MDHEN, CDR2 SYDVKM. This CDR3 spans 15 amino acids. The ends were cut back, 10 bases at V and 4 bases at J, with 23 bases in the middle. Based on the CDR3 plus reference TRBV28 and TRBJ2-7, the full variable domain is DVKVTQSSRYLVKRTGEKVFLECVQDMDHENMFWYRQDPGLGLRLIYFSYDVKMKEKGDIPEGYSVSREKKERFSLILESASTNQTSMYLCATRGGASTNYEQYFGPGTRLTVT.

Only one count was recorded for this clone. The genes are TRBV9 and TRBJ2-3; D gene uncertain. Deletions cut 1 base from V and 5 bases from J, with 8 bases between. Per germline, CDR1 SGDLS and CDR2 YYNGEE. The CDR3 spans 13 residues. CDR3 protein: CASSVSSGDTQYF. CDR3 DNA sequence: TGTGCCAGCAGCGTAAGTTCCGGAGATACGCAGTATTTT.

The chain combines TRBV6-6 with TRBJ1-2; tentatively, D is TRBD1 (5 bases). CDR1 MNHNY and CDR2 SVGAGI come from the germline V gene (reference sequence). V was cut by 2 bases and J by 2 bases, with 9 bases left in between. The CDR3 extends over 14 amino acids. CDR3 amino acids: CASSYPGLNYGYTF. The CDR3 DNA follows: TGTGCCAGCAGTTACCCAGGGCTGAACTATGGCTACACCTTC.

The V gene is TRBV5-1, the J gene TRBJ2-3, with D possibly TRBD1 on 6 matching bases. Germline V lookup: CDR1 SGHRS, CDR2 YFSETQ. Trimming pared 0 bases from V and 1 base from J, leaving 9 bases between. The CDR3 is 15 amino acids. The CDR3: CASSLDSGGTDTQYF. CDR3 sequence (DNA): TGCGCCAGCAGCTTGGATTCAGGGGGCACAGATACGCAGTATTTT.

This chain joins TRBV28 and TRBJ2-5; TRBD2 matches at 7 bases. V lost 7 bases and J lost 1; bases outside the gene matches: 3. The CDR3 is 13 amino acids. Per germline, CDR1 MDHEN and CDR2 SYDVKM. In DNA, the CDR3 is TGTGCCAGCAAGGGGAGGGGCCAAGAGACCCAGTACTTC. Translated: CASKGRGQETQYF.

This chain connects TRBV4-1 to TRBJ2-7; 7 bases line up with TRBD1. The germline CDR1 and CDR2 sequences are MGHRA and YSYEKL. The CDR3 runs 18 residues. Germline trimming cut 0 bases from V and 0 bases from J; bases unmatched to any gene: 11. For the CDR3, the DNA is TGCGCCAGCAGCCAAGATCATGAGACAGGGAGATTCTCCTACGAGCAGTACTTC. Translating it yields CASSQDHETGRFSYEQYF.

The CDR3 protein is CASSGGTSGLYEQYF. The CDR3, as DNA: TGTGCCAGCAGCGGAGGGACTAGCGGACTCTACGAGCAGTACTTC. The chain employs TRBV9 and TRBJ2-7, with 11 bases that match TRBD2. The germline V gene has CDR1 SGDLS and CDR2 YYNGEE. The CDR3 runs to 15 residues. Germline trimming cut 3 bases from V and 3 bases from J; bases unmatched to any gene: 5.

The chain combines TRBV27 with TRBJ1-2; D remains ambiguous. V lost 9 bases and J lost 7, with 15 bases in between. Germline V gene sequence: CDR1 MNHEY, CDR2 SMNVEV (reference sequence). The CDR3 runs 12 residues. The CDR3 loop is CASTGVSGGYTF. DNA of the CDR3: TGTGCCAGTACCGGGGTGTCGGGTGGCTACACCTTC.